These 14 T cell receptor beta chains came from one sample sequenced in a study of cytotoxic CD8 clonotypes in ibrutinib-treated CLL (dated by TCRdb to the early 2020s). The sample's time point, from its label and the paper: about eleven months on ibrutinib. The library was built by means of the immunoSEQ multiplex PCR assay. The clones in this table, taken by TCRdb from immuneACCESS, are in-frame only. Not every clone is retained; where verified, under half of the shortfall comes from an unresolved V gene, and the cause of the rest is unknown. The table for this sample lists about 68,000 clones; about two thirds of them were counted only once. Together, the top ten hold roughly 5.9% of the sample. Source: PBMCs, taken after 12 months of ibrutinib treatment. The receptors were gathered from a human donor with chronic lymphocytic leukemia.

This clone was counted a few times. J is TRBJ1-1 and V is TRBV30, with unresolved D. This CDR3 is built from 12 residues. Germline V gives CDR1 GTSNPN, CDR2 SVGIG (reference sequence). The V gene lost 1 base and the J gene lost 10 bases, with 13 bases spanning the gap. CDR3 loop: CAWSETSFGAFF. The CDR3 nucleotides read TGTGCCTGGAGTGAGACCAGTTTCGGAGCTTTCTTT.

There are a few counts of this clone. The rearrangement links TRBV7-9 to TRBJ1-2, with D maybe TRBD1 (6 bases). Germline V lookup: CDR1 SEHNR, CDR2 FQNEAQ (reference sequence). This CDR3 is 14 amino acids long. Trimming took off 5 bases at V and 4 bases at J, with 14 bases between the two ends. CDR3 bases: TGTGCCAGCAGCCGCCGGACAGCTACCTATGGCTACACCTTC. Encoded protein: CASSRRTATYGYTF.

CDR3 in DNA: TGTGCCAGCAGCAAAAGTAGGCAGGGGTGGGAAAAACTGTTTTTT. It translates to CASSKSRQGWEKLFF. The chain links TRBV21-1 to TRBJ1-4; TRBD1 is the table's D call, not checked against the DNA. TRBV21-1 is a listed pseudogene. This CDR3 has 15 amino acids.

The chain couples TRBV6-1 to TRBJ2-5; D remains ambiguous. With 7 bases removed from V and 0 bases from J, the gap between germline ends came to 15 bases. Germline V gene data show CDR1 as MNHNS and CDR2 as SASEGT. CDR3 length: 15 amino acids. The DNA for the CDR3 is TGTGCCAGCATTTTGACCCGACCGGACCAAGAGACCCAGTACTTC. This sequence encodes CASILTRPDQETQYF.

The chain combines TRBV5-1 with TRBJ1-2; TRBD1 might be the D (5 bases). V was trimmed by 0 bases and J by 6 bases, leaving 12 bases between them. The CDR3 runs to 14 residues. In germline, CDR1 is SGHRS, CDR2 YFSETQ. Here the CDR3 DNA reads TGCGCCAGCAGCTTGGGACTGGCGGGGGATGGCTACACCTTC. Translated, it gives CASSLGLAGDGYTF.

The chain uses TRBV9 and TRBJ1-5, with 7 bases that match TRBD1. CDR3 length: 14 residues. The V gene end was trimmed by 3 bases and the J gene end by 4 bases; junction bases not matched to a gene: 4. CDR1 SGDLS and CDR2 YYNGEE come from the germline V gene. The CDR3 loop is CASSGGQPNQPQHF. In nucleotides, the CDR3 is TGTGCCAGCAGCGGGGGACAGCCAAATCAGCCCCAGCATTTT.

J is TRBJ2-5 and V is TRBV30, with TRBD1 matching 7 bases. The J segment lost 5 bases and the V segment lost 4 bases, leaving 10 bases of the junction unmatched. The CDR3 is made up of 14 amino acids. Germline CDR1 GTSNPN, CDR2 SVGIG (reference sequence). The CDR3 DNA sequence: TGTGCCTGGAATACGGGACAGTATTTGGAGACCCAGTACTTC. Amino acid sequence: CAWNTGQYLETQYF.

This chain joins TRBV7-8 and TRBJ1-6, with D tentatively TRBD1 (6 bases). V was pared by 5 bases and J by 5 bases, with 10 bases between. The CDR3 is 14 amino acids. Germline V lookup: CDR1 SGHVS, CDR2 FQNEAQ. CDR3 in DNA: TGTGCCAGCAGCCCCAGGGGAAATAATTCACCCCTCCACTTT. It is translated as CASSPRGNNSPLHF.

J is TRBJ2-5 and V is TRBV2; no reliable D call. Trimming took 6 bases from V and 2 from J, leaving 4 bases between them. Germline lookup yields CDR1 SNHLY and CDR2 FYNNEI. The CDR3 has 11 residues. The CDR3 spells CASRVQETQYF. The CDR3 DNA reads as TGTGCCAGCAGGGTTCAAGAGACCCAGTACTTC.

The table lists this clone with a few counts. This sequence joins TRBV23-1 and TRBJ1-3; D gene ambiguous. TRBV23-1 falls under the ORF class, with uncertain function. Trimming took 6 bases from V and 6 from J, leaving 0 bases between them. The CDR3 has 9 residues. CDR3 DNA sequence: TGCGCCAGCAGAAACACCATATATTTT. This encodes CASRNTIYF.

This chain joins TRBV19 and TRBJ1-2, with unresolved D. Germline V gene lookup returns CDR1 LNHDA and CDR2 SQIVND (reference sequence). This CDR3 contains 13 residues. Deletions cut 8 bases from V and 3 bases from J, with 13 bases between. CDR3 in DNA: TGTGCCAGTGCCCCTGCAGCTTACTATGGCTACACCTTC. Protein product: CASAPAAYYGYTF.

This chain links TRBV13 with TRBJ1-4, with a weak D call TRBD1 (6 bases). The CDR3 runs to 14 residues. Germline V CDR1 and CDR2: PRHDT, FYEKMQ (reference sequence). V was trimmed by 5 bases and J by 8 bases, leaving 15 bases between them. The chain's CDR3 is CASSQYRVYEKLFF. DNA of the CDR3: TGTGCCAGCAGCCAATACAGGGTTTACGAAAAACTGTTTTTT.

The chain joins TRBV4-3 to TRBJ2-7, with a possible D match to TRBD1 (5 bases). The CDR3 runs to 17 residues. Germline V gives CDR1 LGHNA, CDR2 YSLEER. Trimming left V 0 bases short and J 3 bases short, with 18 bases between. In DNA, the CDR3 is TGCGCCAGCAGCCAAGAGTCCATGTCAGGGTATGGCTACGAGCAGTACTTC. It is translated as CASSQESMSGYGYEQYF.

The chain combines TRBV5-1 with TRBJ1-6, with 9 bases lining up with TRBD1. Germline V gives CDR1 SGHRS, CDR2 YFSETQ. This CDR3 has 16 amino acids. After removal of 3 bases from V and 10 bases from J, the junction contained 11 bases not matched to a gene. The CDR3 loop is CASSWEGQGSSSPLHF. The CDR3 DNA sequence: TGCGCCAGCAGCTGGGAGGGACAGGGTTCATCGTCACCCCTCCACTTT.